A selection of T cell receptor beta chains follows, all from one sample in a study of CD8+ T cells in alopecia areata. Produced via immunoSEQ multiplex PCR; TCRdb's table is partial and in-frame only. This table has about 42,000 clones, about three fifths appearing once. The sequences come from CD8+ T cells sorted from blood, collected at week 4, from a patient treated with tofacitinib. Source of these receptors: a human donor with alopecia areata. Each CDR3 is given with its conserved first and last residue. Part of the rows lack a size; the others show once, few, many or a class for expanded clones.

cdr3_length,v_call,clone_size,cdr3_aa
13,TRBV4-3,.,CASSQNRGLEQYF
18,TRBV4-3,.,CASSLYYETGGSTDTQYF
11,TRBV7-9,.,CASSSAYEQYF
13,TRBV4-1,few,CASSPDSGYEQYF
13,TRBV13,.,CASSLSRTDTQYF
15,TRBV6-6,.,CASGSPRGDSSFYTF
14,TRBV6-6,.,CASSYSEGDTEAFF
12,TRBV28,.,CASSAYNSPLHF
13,TRBV29-1,.,CSVEESRGYGYTF
15,TRBV4-3,.,CASSPLGLAGDTQYF
15,TRBV4-2,.,CASSPSQSSYNEQFF
16,TRBV30,once,CAWSTDGGAEHGELFF
16,TRBV27,few,CASSLMTSGGTDTQYF
14,TRBV5-6,.,CASSLGGAASEAFF
14,TRBV30,.,CAWSGLAGSYEQYF
8,TRBV20-1,.,CSAGGYTF